Shown below are 11 T cell receptor beta chains from a single sample sequenced in a study of T-cell reconstitution after alpha-beta-depleted transplantation in children. Unique molecular identifiers were used in preparing the TCRbeta library. One entry per CDR3 protein, called by TCRdb with MiXCR from the PCR reads. The repertoire includes 190,000 or so distinct CDR3 sequences, 5.5% to 7% of them detected once, and about 5% sits in the top ten. Here the sequenced sample was PBMCs, taken before TCRalphabeta/CD19-depleted stem cell transplant. Every receptor here comes from a girl in the first two years of life with combined immunodeficiency, due to receive a stem cell transplant.

This clonotype has a handful of counts. The gene calls are TRBV19 and TRBJ2-7; a weak D match, TRBD2 (6 bases). The germline gives CDR1 LNHDA, CDR2 SQIVND (reference sequence). Trimming took off 5 bases at V and 3 bases at J, with 20 bases between the two ends. The CDR3 has 16 residues. CDR3 sequence (DNA): TGTGCCAGTAGTCCCTCCCCGGGACTGGGTAACTACGAGCAGTACTTC. It encodes CASSPSPGLGNYEQYF.

In this sample, this clonotype turned up many times. The rearrangement uses TRBV20-1 and TRBJ2-1; no definite D call. Germline CDR1 and CDR2: DFQATT and SNEGSKA (reference sequence). The germline V and J ends were trimmed by 1 base and 6 bases, with 22 bases remaining between them. The CDR3 is 17 amino acids. CDR3 nucleotide sequence: TGCAGTGCTAGAGGTCGCGGCAACCCTCTTATGGGCAATGAGCAGTTCTTC. Translation: CSARGRGNPLMGNEQFF.

This clonotype was recorded many times. The rearrangement links TRBV20-1 to TRBJ2-1, with 11 nucleotides matching TRBD2. CDR3 size: 19 residues. The V and J ends lost 0 bases and 0 bases, in that order; junction bases with no gene match: 10. Germline assignment: CDR1 DFQATT and CDR2 SNEGSKA (reference sequence). CDR3 nucleotides: TGCAGTGCTAGAGAGGTAGGGAGGACTAGCGGGCCCTCCTACAATGAGCAGTTCTTC. This codes for CSAREVGRTSGPSYNEQFF.

This rearrangement joins TRBV18 to TRBJ2-7; no reliable D call. CDR1 is KGHSH, CDR2 LQKENI, per germline. The CDR3 totals 13 residues. Trimming removed 1 base at V and 3 bases at J, with 7 bases between. CDR3 bases: TGTGCCAGCTCACCACGGGCTTTCTACGAGCAGTACTTC. Protein product: CASSPRAFYEQYF.

This clonotype came up many times. The V call is TRBV2, the J call TRBJ1-5; D call uncertain. The germline V gene has CDR1 SNHLY and CDR2 FYNNEI. V was clipped by 3 bases and J by 6 bases, with 12 bases between them. The CDR3 has 14 residues. CDR3 nucleotide sequence: TGTGCCAGCAGTGATAGTGCTTGGGCTCAGCCCCAGCATTTT. This sequence encodes CASSDSAWAQPQHF.

This clonotype was counted many times. This rearrangement joins TRBV4-1 to TRBJ1-1, with D possibly being TRBD1 (5 bases). The germline CDR1 and CDR2 sequences are MGHRA and YSYEKL. The CDR3 has 15 residues. Trimming removed 0 bases from V and 4 bases from J, with 12 bases in between. The CDR3 reads CASSQEGRASTEAFF. CDR3 nucleotide sequence: TGCGCCAGCAGCCAAGAGGGCAGGGCGTCCACTGAAGCTTTCTTT.

At least ten counts were recorded for this clonotype. This chain links TRBV20-1 with TRBJ1-5; no reliable D call. The V end lost 5 bases, the J end lost 5 bases, and 13 bases lay between the germline ends. The germline V gene encodes CDR1 DFQATT and CDR2 SNEGSKA (reference sequence). The CDR3 loop spans 13 amino acids. The DNA for the CDR3 is TGCAGTGCTTCCCGGGAACCCCATCAGCCCCAGCATTTT. Amino acid sequence: CSASREPHQPQHF.

This clonotype was counted many times. V gene TRBV18 combines with J gene TRBJ2-4, with D unclear. This CDR3 contains 15 residues. Per germline, CDR1 KGHSH and CDR2 LQKENI. Deletions cut 2 bases from V and 4 bases from J, with 12 bases between. CDR3 DNA sequence: TGTGCCAGCTCACCAAAGGGTGGAGCAAAAAACATTCAGTACTTC. Protein product: CASSPKGGAKNIQYF.

This clonotype showed up many times. The chain is built from TRBV5-1 and TRBJ2-1; 12 bases line up with TRBD1. The CDR3 is 17 amino acids. Per germline, CDR1 SGHRS and CDR2 YFSETQ. V gave up 3 bases and J gave up 6 bases; unmatched junction bases: 10. The CDR3 nucleotides read TGCGCCAGCAGCTCACCATGGGACAGGGGGCCTTCCAATGAGCAGTTCTTC. Protein: CASSSPWDRGPSNEQFF.

J is TRBJ1-2 and V is TRBV6-5; a possible D gene is TRBD1 (6 bases). Germline V lookup: CDR1 MNHEY, CDR2 SVGAGI. V lost 2 bases and J lost 2, with 15 bases in between. The CDR3 extends over 16 amino acids. In DNA, the CDR3 is TGTGCCAGCAGTTACGGGGGCCCCGGAGACAACTATGGCTACACCTTC. Its protein is CASSYGGPGDNYGYTF.

This clonotype has a count of ten or more. This chain uses TRBV6-2 or TRBV6-3 with TRBJ2-1, with unresolved D. V lost 0 bases and J 5 bases, leaving 8 bases between the germline ends. This CDR3 spans 14 amino acids. Germline-derived CDR1 and CDR2 are MNHEY and SVGEGT. Written as DNA, the CDR3 is TGTGCCAGCAGTTACTCCGGCGCCCACAATGAGCAGTTCTTC. This codes for CASSYSGAHNEQFF.